This T cell receptor (beta chain) was observed in a study of identical twins (dated by TCRdb to 2016 to 2017). About the study as a whole: The study deep-sequenced TCR alpha and beta repertoires from monozygotic twins, unrelated adults of various ages and cord blood to test whether fetal clonotypes persist. Replicate twin experiments were performed at different times using different library preparation protocols to rule out contamination.

Turning to this clonotype: Its antigen target is currently unknown. Per-nucleotide qualities are absent, and no much larger clonotype sits a single base away.

Every donor was a healthy Caucasian. The twin cohort comprised three pairs of female monozygotic twins, all aged about 18 to 29 years. CD4+ and CD8+ T cell populations were isolated with positive isolation kits from Invitrogen. Broader findings and caveats from the paper: Compared with coincidental sharing between unrelated individuals, out-of-frame TCR alpha sequences shared between twins showed an excess of sequences with low generation probability. Excess twin sharing in beta out-of-frame sequences was weaker because fewer shared sequences lowered the signal-to-noise ratio. Zero-insertion analyses could be partly confounded by invariant T cells such as MAIT and iNKT, although diverse VJ usage argued against such confounding for most clonotypes. Abundant cord blood beta clonotypes carried fewer insertions; young adult naive repertoires showed a weaker similar trend, while memory repertoires showed none. In monozygotic twins, out-of-frame TCR alpha sharing was systematically underestimated by recombination models, although the models agreed with sharing between unrelated individuals. Because the same donors could not be followed over many years, the conclusions relied on cross-sectional statistical analysis.

Receptor libraries were prepared by 5' RACE. Sequencing used an Illumina HiSeq 2000. A universal primer binding site was added through template switching, and the final cDNA carried a unique molecular identifier so that TCR cDNA molecules could be counted accurately. First-strand cDNA for TCR alpha and beta chains was synthesized from specific primers in the conserved constant-segment region. To control for contamination, every cDNA library was double barcoded, receiving both a SMART-Mk sample barcode and Illumina barcodes. TruSeq adapter sequences and Illumina sample barcodes were added in two successive PCR steps. TCR alpha and beta cDNA libraries were sequenced on the Illumina HiSeq platform with custom primers. In the original analysis: MiGEC processed the raw reads to extract unique molecular identifiers, while MiXCR was used to determine the CDR3 positions. For each individual, recombination models were inferred using an EM algorithm with the repgenHMM and IGoR tools. Shared clonotype analysis was performed with the tcR package in R, normalizing sharing by the product of cloneset sizes. To study raw recombination free of thymic and clonal selection effects, out-of-frame nonproductive sequences were analyzed. TCRdb ran its own pipeline on the public reads, namely fastp trimming at Q25 and MiXCR clone calling, and kept in-frame beta chains. Rows merge per CDR3 protein into single entries with the most common DNA and genes. The V and J calls shown here were made by TCRdb, not taken from the authors' results. This sample lists about 530,000 distinct CDR3 sequences; approximately 16% were detected once. Roughly 0.44% of the sample lies in the top ten.

Taken from the germline V gene (reference sequence), the CDR1 and CDR2 loops are LGHDT and YNNKEL. The CDR3 has 14 amino acids, counting the end cysteine and phenylalanine. CDR3 DNA is the only sequence kept; it has 42 bases, read in frame from the first base. The germline V and J ends show losses of 4 bases and 5 bases respectively, and no gene match explains 6 bases of the junction. The sample was also linked to a second study, of yellow fever vaccine responses in identical twins. Taken from the second paper: The authors reported that the T cell response to vaccination in identical twins appeared partly convergent and partly personalized. In identical twins, the study followed T cell clones that responded to the vaccine with precision.

The chain is encoded by TRBV3-1 joined to TRBJ2-3, and 7 junction bases match TRBD2. Material for sequencing was CD4+ T cells sorted from blood. The TCR sequence derives from a woman younger than 35 in good health. The CDR3 loop reads CASSRSGFRDTQYF. The nucleotides read TGTGCCAGCAGCCGTAGCGGGTTTAGAGATACGCAGTATTTT.